The TCR beta chain described here comes from a study of blood T cells in healthy people across ages. Study observations and caveats: Long-lived donors exceeded aged donors in naive CD4+ cells and diversity.

A sample-barcoded 5' primer and a J-beta primer mix were used in a second PCR of about 6 to 11 cycles. In TCRdb, the 5' RACE reads were re-called with MiXCR into one record per CDR3 protein. The data show approximately 900,000 distinct CDR3 sequences, around 49% seen once. Comment on this clonotype: Its antigen is not identified.

This CDR3 region has 16 residues. V trimming: 5 bases; J trimming: 0 bases; junction bases outside the gene matches: 3. Germline V gene sequence: CDR1 SEHNR, CDR2 FQNEAQ (reference sequence). The sample consisted of blood. This clonotype was sampled from a young man in good health. This sequence joins TRBV7-9 and TRBJ2-1, with 11 bases identical to TRBD1. The CDR3 DNA sequence: TGTGCCAGCAGCCATGGACAGGGGGCCTCCTACAATGAGCAGTTCTTC. Residues: CASSHGQGASYNEQFF.